This T cell receptor beta chain came from a study of blood T cell repertoires in COVID-19. Patients in Seattle were enrolled during active infection, then followed longitudinally. Clones were sequenced by immunoSEQ multiplex PCR, and TCRdb holds only the in-frame ones, with some missing. The sample holds about 100,000 clones, roughly nine tenths seen once. The CDR3 has 15 amino acids. Germline loops: CDR1 SGHAT, CDR2 FQNNGV. V gave up 5 bases and J gave up 3 bases; unmatched junction bases: 7. The rearrangement links TRBV11-2 to TRBJ2-1; 7 bases agree with TRBD1. The receptor was isolated from a woman in her forties or fifties with COVID-19, enrolled during active disease. Sequenced material: peripheral blood. Here the CDR3 DNA reads TGTGCCAGCAGCCCCCGAGGACAGGACTACAATGAGCAGTTCTTC. Protein product: CASSPRGQDYNEQFF.